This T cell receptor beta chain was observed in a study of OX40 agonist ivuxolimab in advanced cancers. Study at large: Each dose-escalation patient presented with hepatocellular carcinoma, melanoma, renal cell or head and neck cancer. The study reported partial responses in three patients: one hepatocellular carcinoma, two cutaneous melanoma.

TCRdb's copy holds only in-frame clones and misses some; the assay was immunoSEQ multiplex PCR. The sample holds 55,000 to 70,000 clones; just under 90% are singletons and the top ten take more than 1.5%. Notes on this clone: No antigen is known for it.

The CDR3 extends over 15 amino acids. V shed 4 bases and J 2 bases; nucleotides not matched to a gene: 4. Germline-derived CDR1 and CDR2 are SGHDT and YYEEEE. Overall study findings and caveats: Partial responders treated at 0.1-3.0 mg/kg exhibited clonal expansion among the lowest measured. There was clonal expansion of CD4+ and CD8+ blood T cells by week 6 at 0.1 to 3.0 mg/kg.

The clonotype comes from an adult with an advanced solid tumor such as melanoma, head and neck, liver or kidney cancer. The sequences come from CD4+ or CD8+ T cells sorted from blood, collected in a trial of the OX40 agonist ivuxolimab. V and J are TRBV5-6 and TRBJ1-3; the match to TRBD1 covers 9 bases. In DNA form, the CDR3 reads TGTGCCAGCAGCCCAGACAGGGGGACTGGAAACACCATATATTTT. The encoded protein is CASSPDRGTGNTIYF.